The rows below give T cell receptor beta chains drawn from one sample of a study of T cell responses to AZD1222 COVID-19 vaccine. Profiled with immunoSEQ multiplex PCR; TCRdb holds only in-frame clones, not every one. The sample has fewer than 150,000 clones, roughly 90% seen once. Sequences were derived from peripheral blood, sampled 28 days after the second AZD1222 dose. The receptors originated from an adult who received the AZD1222 COVID-19 vaccine. Both conserved end residues are part of each CDR3. The order of the fields is J gene, D gene, V gene, clone size, CDR3 DNA, CDR3 protein. D genes are given only for firm matches. Not all rows give a size; the values are once, few, many and, for expanded clones, a class.

TRBJ1-5 . TRBV7-2 . TGTGCCAGCAGCTTATTCGTTAATAGCAATCAGCCCCAGCATTTT CASSLFVNSNQPQHF
TRBJ1-5 TRBD1 TRBV15 . TGTGCCACCAGCAGAACAGGGGGCACTTATAGCAATCAGCCCCAGCATTTT CATSRTGGTYSNQPQHF
TRBJ2-7 . TRBV11-1 . TGTGCCAGCAGCCCCGGACACGAGCAGTACTTC CASSPGHEQYF
TRBJ1-2 TRBD1 TRBV2 . TGTGCCAGCAGTGAGGGGACAGGGGGGTCTGGCTACACCTTC CASSEGTGGSGYTF
TRBJ2-7 TRBD1 TRBV7-9 . TGTGCCAGCAGCTCCTGGGACAGGGGACCCGAGCAGTACTTC CASSSWDRGPEQYF
TRBJ2-3 . TRBV27 . TGTGCCAGCAGTTTATCGGGGTTTGGCACAGATACGCAGTATTTT CASSLSGFGTDTQYF
TRBJ1-3 . TRBV7-9 . TGTGCCAGCAGCCTGGGACGTGGAAACACCATATATTTT CASSLGRGNTIYF
TRBJ2-5 TRBD2 TRBV7-9 medium-sized TGTGCCAGCAGTCGGACTAGCGGGGGGCAAGAGACCCAGTACTTC CASSRTSGGQETQYF
TRBJ2-5 TRBD2 TRBV10-2 . TGCGCCAGCAGGGGGGGACTAGCGGGCGAGACCCAGTACTTC CASRGGLAGETQYF
TRBJ2-2 . TRBV7-6 . TGTGCCAGCAGCTTAGCGCCGGAACCCAACACCGGGGAGCTGTTTTTT CASSLAPEPNTGELFF
TRBJ2-7 TRBD2 TRBV28 . TGTGCCAGCAGTCCAATTAGCGGGAGTATTTACGAGCAGTACTTC CASSPISGSIYEQYF
TRBJ2-7 . TRBV6-5 . TGTGCCAGCAGTTCTGTATACGAGCAGTACTTC CASSSVYEQYF
TRBJ2-7 . TRBV5-8 . TGTGCCAGCAGCCGCGGGACGGGGGCCTACGAGCAGTACTTC CASSRGTGAYEQYF
TRBJ2-3 . TRBV2 medium-sized TGTGCCAGCAGTGAAGCGGAGGGAGCTACGCAGTATTTT CASSEAEGATQYF
TRBJ2-2 . TRBV9 . TGTGCCAGCAGCACATCGGACGGCACCGGGGAGCTGTTTTTT CASSTSDGTGELFF
TRBJ1-3 TRBD1 TRBV11-2 . TGTGCCAGCAGCCCCAGGGGGTCAAACTCTGGAAACACCATATATTTT CASSPRGSNSGNTIYF
TRBJ1-2 . TRBV10-2 once TGCGCCAGCAAGGGTAACTATGGCTACACCTTC CASKGNYGYTF
TRBJ2-3 TRBD2 TRBV4-1 . TGCGCCAGCAGCCAATTTAGCGGGGCGAGCACAGATACGCAGTATTTT CASSQFSGASTDTQYF
TRBJ2-2 TRBD1 TRBV5-5 . TGTGCCAGCAGCCCGGGACAGGGGGGAGACACCGGGGAGCTGTTTTTT CASSPGQGGDTGELFF
TRBJ2-3 . TRBV20-1 once TGCAGTGCTAGTCCGACCCGCGTCGATACGCAGTATTTT CSASPTRVDTQYF
TRBJ2-2 TRBD1 TRBV9 . TGTGCCAGCAGCGTCGGACAGGGAAGAACCGGGGAGCTGTTTTTT CASSVGQGRTGELFF
TRBJ2-5 . TRBV5-1 . TGCGCCAGCAGCTTTATACCGCGGAACCAAGAGACCCAGTACTTC CASSFIPRNQETQYF
TRBJ2-5 TRBD2 TRBV10-1 . TGCGCCAGCAGTGAGTCGAAGACTAGCGGCCAAGAGACCCAGTACTTC CASSESKTSGQETQYF
TRBJ2-5 . TRBV4-1 once TGCGCCAGCAGCCAAGTGACCTCCGCAGAGACCCAGTACTTC CASSQVTSAETQYF
TRBJ1-5 TRBD1 TRBV18 . TGTGCCAGCTCACCGACAGGGTCTCAGCCCCAGCATTTT CASSPTGSQPQHF
TRBJ2-7 . TRBV6-5 . TGTGCCAGCAGTTACTCTCGCCTGGGGGCCTACGAGCAGTACTTC CASSYSRLGAYEQYF
TRBJ2-1 TRBD2 TRBV4-3 . TGCGCCAGCAGCCAAGGACTAGCGGGTAGCTCCTACAATGAGCAGTTCTTC CASSQGLAGSSYNEQFF
TRBJ2-4 . TRBV19 once TGTGCCAGTAGTATAGTTGGAGTAGCCAAAAACATTCAGTACTTC CASSIVGVAKNIQYF
TRBJ2-7 TRBD1 TRBV5-4 once TGTGCCAGCAGCTCCCCGGGACAGGGTGACGAGCAGTACTTC CASSSPGQGDEQYF
TRBJ2-6 . TRBV6-1 . TGTGCCAGCAGTGAAATCCCGGGGGATGGGGCCAACGTCCTGACTTTC CASSEIPGDGANVLTF
TRBJ1-2 . TRBV19 . TGTGCCAGTAGTACAACAACCCTGGGGTTCTATGGCTACACCTTC CASSTTTLGFYGYTF
TRBJ2-2 TRBD1 TRBV6-5 . TGTGCCAGCAGATACGACAGGGGCAACACCGGGGAGCTGTTTTTT CASRYDRGNTGELFF
TRBJ1-1 . TRBV5-1 . TGCGCCAGCAGTTTGAAGGGAAGAAACACTGAAGCTTTCTTT CASSLKGRNTEAFF
TRBJ2-3 TRBD2 TRBV28 . TGTGCCACCTCCCCCCCGACTAGCCTCACAGATACGCAGTATTTT CATSPPTSLTDTQYF
TRBJ1-2 . TRBV7-2 . TGTGCCAGCAGCGCTCAATGGACGGGGTATGGCTACACCTTC CASSAQWTGYGYTF
TRBJ1-2 . TRBV30 few TGTGCCTGGAGTCGCAGGGCTGGCTACACCTTC CAWSRRAGYTF
TRBJ2-5 TRBD1 TRBV9 . TGTGCCAGCAGCGCTACAGGGGGCCGGGAGACCCAGTACTTC CASSATGGRETQYF
TRBJ1-2 . TRBV6-1 . TGTGCCAGCAGTGAGGCTAACTATGGCTACACCTTC CASSEANYGYTF